This entry concerns a single T cell receptor (beta chain). Its specificity is not known. Donors had no recently reported acute infections or vaccinations and were HIV-negative. The data were obtained in a study of shared clonotypes between healthy human individuals. Clones were sequenced by immunoSEQ multiplex PCR, and TCRdb holds only the in-frame ones, with some missing. This table has 2.3 million or so clones, about 92% appearing once. V shed 9 bases, J shed 0 bases, and the junction held 7 bases outside the gene matches. The CDR3 sequence is 14 residues long. Germline lookup yields CDR1 MGHDK and CDR2 SYGVNS. Findings and caveats of the study: Among donors, clonotype sharing was expected to be affected by sequencing depth. A reduction in generation probabilities was seen for non-shared clonotypes relative to those shared by all four donors. Represented genetic and exposure-history diversity was restricted by having few donors.

Sequencing input: naive CD4+ T cells from PBMCs. The subset: CD45RA+ positively selected. V is TRBV25-1 and J is TRBJ1-1, with 7 bases that match TRBD1. This receptor was obtained from a man in his late teens or twenties in good health. Some clones in this sample may be carry-over from other donors' samples. CDR3 residues: CASCLTGMNTEAFF. DNA of the CDR3: TGTGCCAGTTGCTTGACAGGGATGAACACTGAAGCTTTCTTT. Based on the CDR3 plus reference TRBV25-1 and TRBJ1-1, the full variable domain is EADIYQTPRYLVIGTGKKITLECSQTMGHDKMYWYQQDPGMELHLIHYSYGVNSTEKGDLSSESTVSRIRTEHFPLTLESARPSHTSQYLCASCLTGMNTEAFFGQGTRLTVV.